Below are 30 T cell receptor beta chains sequenced from a single sample in a study of blood T cells in healthy people across ages. The authors ran a second PCR of 7 to 11 cycles using a sample-barcoded 5' primer and a J-beta primer mix. TCRdb called the 5' RACE reads again in MiXCR, with one record for every CDR3 protein. In the table there are about 730,000 distinct CDR3 sequences, approximately 39% of which are singletons. Sequencing was done on a sample of blood. The receptors shown here come from a woman aged 60-70 years in good health.

This clonotype has a single count. This chain links TRBV11-2 with TRBJ2-1, with TRBD1 as a possible D gene (5 bases). Trimming left V 5 bases short and J 13 bases short, with 21 bases between. The CDR3 runs to 14 residues. CDR1 is SGHAT, CDR2 FQNNGV, per germline. The CDR3 reads CASSPSRAGETQFF. DNA of the CDR3: TGTGCCAGCAGCCCCAGCAGGGCAGGAGAGACCCAGTTCTTC. Looking up the rest from reference TRBV11-2 and TRBJ2-1 gives the full variable domain: EAGVAQSPRYKIIEKRQSVAFWCNPISGHATLYWYQQILGQGPKLLIQFQNNGVVDDSQLPKDRFSAERLKGVDSTLKIQPAKLEDSAVYLCASSPSRAGETQFFGPGTRLTVL.

A word on this clonotype: This could be a read error, since a much larger clone is one nucleotide away. The genes are TRBV9 and TRBJ2-1; D ambiguous. The germline CDR1 and CDR2 sequences are SGDLS and YYNGEE. Trimming removed 5 bases at V and 13 bases at J, with 22 bases between. This CDR3 comprises 14 residues. The CDR3 loop reads CASSRPNKQETQFF. The CDR3, as DNA: TGTGCCAGCAGTAGACCCAACAAGCAAGAGACCCAGTTCTTC.

This clonotype has only one observation. The CDR3 sequence: CASTRLADTTDTQYF. DNA of the CDR3: TGTGCCAGCACGAGGCTAGCGGATACCACAGATACGCAGTATTTT. The J gene is TRBJ2-3, the V gene TRBV6-2 or TRBV6-3; 7 bases match TRBD2. The CDR3 consists of 15 residues. Germline lookup yields CDR1 MNHEY and CDR2 SVGEGT. The ends lost 7 bases at V and 2 bases at J; junction bases unmatched: 9.

The rearrangement joins TRBV5-8 to TRBJ2-1, with D perhaps being TRBD1 or TRBD2 (6 bases each). The germline CDR1 and CDR2 sequences are SGHTS and YDEGEE. This CDR3 is built from 15 residues. V was cut by 4 bases and J by 6 bases, with 17 bases left in between. CDR3 protein: CASSRRGRGGNEQFF. The CDR3 region has the DNA TGTGCCAGCAGCCGTCGGGGCAGGGGAGGCAATGAGCAGTTCTTC. The variable domain in full, completed from reference TRBV5-8 and TRBJ2-1, reads EAGVTQSPTHLIKTRGQQATLRCSPISGHTSVYWYQQALGLGLQFLLWYDEGEERNRGNFPPRFSGRQFPNYSSELNVNALELEDSALYLCASSRRGRGGNEQFFGPGTRLTVL.

Note on this clonotype: This CDR3 is missing its conserved last phenylalanine or tryptophan, likely due to a read error. The J gene is TRBJ2-7, the V gene TRBV12-3 or TRBV12-4; D call uncertain. V was shortened by 4 bases and J by 3 bases, with 7 bases between the two germline ends. This CDR3 contains 12 residues. The CDR3 DNA is TGTGCCAGCAGTTACTCCGGCTACGAGCAGTACTTA. Its protein product is CASSYSGYEQYL.

The chain joins TRBV20-1 to TRBJ1-2; 8 nucleotides line up with TRBD1. Germline CDR1 is DFQATT and CDR2 is SNEGSKA (reference sequence). The CDR3 consists of 13 residues. V was pared by 6 bases and J by 6 bases, with 9 bases of the junction left unmatched. CDR3 DNA sequence: TGCAGTGCAGAACCAGGGGGCTATAATGGCTACACCTTC. Protein: CSAEPGGYNGYTF.

This clonotype was picked up one time. The chain links TRBV5-1 to TRBJ2-5; no definite D call. CDR1 is SGHRS and CDR2 is YFSETQ in the germline V gene. Trimming cost V 4 bases and J 5 bases, with 9 bases left between them. This CDR3 contains 12 residues. For the CDR3, the DNA is TGCGCCAGCAGCCAGACGGCGGAGACCCAGTACTTC. It encodes CASSQTAETQYF.

Details on this clonotype: Relative to the germline gene, one junction end is altered; a read error may explain this. CDR3 protein: CVSSGGDRDGIQYF. CDR3 bases: TGTGTCAGCAGTGGGGGGGACAGGGACGGCATTCAGTACTTC. The chain is built from TRBV27 and TRBJ2-4; TRBD1 aligns across 9 bases. The CDR3 spans 14 residues. CDR1 and CDR2 (germline): MNHEY, SMNVEV (reference sequence).

This clonotype was seen a few times. The rearrangement uses TRBV10-3 and TRBJ2-7; D call uncertain. Germline lookup yields CDR1 ENHRY and CDR2 SYGVKD. The CDR3 covers 14 residues. V was pared by 2 bases and J by 3 bases, with 11 bases between. CDR3 sequence (DNA): TGTGCCATCAGTGAGCCTTCCCGAAGCTACGAGCAGTACTTC. Translated, it gives CAISEPSRSYEQYF.

The V and J genes are TRBV10-3 and TRBJ1-2; D remains ambiguous. CDR1 and CDR2 from the germline V gene are ENHRY and SYGVKD. The CDR3 loop spans 13 amino acids. Trimming left V 7 bases short and J 4 bases short, with 13 bases between. CDR3 protein: CAITNIEFYGYTF. In DNA, the CDR3 is TGTGCCATCACTAACATAGAATTCTATGGCTACACCTTC.

The genes are TRBV6-1 and TRBJ2-5; TRBD1 agrees at 7 bases. CDR3 length equals 14 residues. Germline CDR1 MNHNS, CDR2 SASEGT. The V segment lost 4 bases and the J segment 1 base; nucleotides outside the gene matches: 3. This CDR3 reads CASSVQGSQETQYF. CDR3 nucleotides: TGTGCCAGCAGTGTACAGGGGTCCCAAGAGACCCAGTACTTC.

This clonotype was picked up one time. As DNA, the CDR3 is TGTGCCAGCAGCAGTCCGGGACAGACTTCCGAAAAACTGTTTTTT. It is translated as CASSSPGQTSEKLFF. The chain has TRBV9 and TRBJ1-4, with 7 bases fitting TRBD1. Germline V gives CDR1 SGDLS, CDR2 YYNGEE. J was trimmed by 8 bases and V by 4 bases; bases with no gene match: 11. This CDR3 has 15 residues.

This chain connects TRBV20-1 to TRBJ1-1; D is perhaps TRBD1 (5 bases). This CDR3 contains 15 residues. Germline-derived CDR1 and CDR2 are DFQATT and SNEGSKA (reference sequence). Trimming removed 1 base from V and 4 bases from J, with 16 bases in between. CDR3 in amino acids: CSARAPGGKSTEAFF. In DNA, the CDR3 is TGCAGTGCTAGAGCCCCGGGGGGGAAGAGCACTGAAGCTTTCTTT.

This chain links TRBV10-3 with TRBJ2-5, with 10 bases identical to TRBD2. Looked up from germline, CDR1 is ENHRY and CDR2 is SYGVKD. The V segment lost 4 bases and the J segment 5 bases; nucleotides outside the gene matches: 4. The CDR3 is made up of 14 amino acids. CDR3 residues: CAISAGLAWETQYF. The CDR3 region has the DNA TGTGCCATCAGTGCGGGACTAGCGTGGGAGACCCAGTACTTC.

This clonotype turned up a few times. The chain carries TRBV6-4 and TRBJ2-5, with D tentatively TRBD1 or TRBD2 (5 bases each). V was cut by 7 bases and J by 2 bases, with 11 bases left in between. The CDR3 is 13 residues long. Germline lookup yields CDR1 MRHNA and CDR2 SNTAGT. The DNA for the CDR3 is TGTGCCAGCATTCTCGGGACGCAAGAGACCCAGTACTTC. Protein: CASILGTQETQYF.

This clonotype has more than one count but fewer than ten. This sequence joins TRBV3-1 and TRBJ2-1; tentatively, D is TRBD2 (5 bases). The V end lost 5 bases, the J end lost 9 bases, and 11 bases lay between the germline ends. This CDR3 has 12 amino acids. Looked up from germline, CDR1 is LGHDT and CDR2 is YNNKEL (reference sequence). CDR3 coding DNA: TGTGCCAGCAGCGGGCTAGCACGTGAGCAGTTCTTC. Protein product: CASSGLAREQFF.

V and J are TRBV7-3 and TRBJ2-4, with D hard to call. Deletions cut 5 bases from V and 15 bases from J, with 14 bases between. The V gene's germline CDR1 is SGHTA and CDR2 FQGTGA. This CDR3 spans 11 amino acids. CDR3 DNA sequence: TGTGCCAGCAGCCTTGAGCCAATCAGGTACTTC. Its protein product is CASSLEPIRYF.

This clonotype was found once. The rearrangement links TRBV12-3 or TRBV12-4 to TRBJ1-2, with 9 nucleotides matching TRBD1. This CDR3 has 15 residues. V was pared by 5 bases and J by 9 bases, with 13 bases of the junction left unmatched. CDR3 DNA: TGTGCCAGCAGTAATCCGGGACAGGGAAAATATAGCTACACCTTC. Protein product: CASSNPGQGKYSYTF.

The V call is TRBV10-3, the J call TRBJ2-1, with 9 bases aligning to TRBD2. CDR3 length equals 14 residues. V shed 3 bases, J shed 5 bases, and the junction held 2 bases outside the gene matches. CDR1 ENHRY and CDR2 SYGVKD come from the germline V gene. The CDR3 nucleotides read TGTGCCATCAGTGACTCTAGCGGGGACAATGAGCAGTTCTTC. Translation gives CAISDSSGDNEQFF.

The rearrangement joins TRBV13 to TRBJ2-3; 10 nucleotides line up with TRBD2. The CDR3 is 18 residues long. V shed 5 bases and J 3 bases; nucleotides not matched to a gene: 14. Per the germline V gene, CDR1 is PRHDT and CDR2 is FYEKMQ (reference sequence). This chain's CDR3 is CASSLTAERGGRTDTQYF. The CDR3 DNA sequence: TGTGCCAGCAGCCTGACTGCGGAGCGGGGGGGCAGAACAGATACGCAGTATTTT. The entire variable domain, with the rest obtained from reference TRBV13 and TRBJ2-3, is as follows: AAGVIQSPRHLIKEKRETATLKCYPIPRHDTVYWYQQGPGQDPQFLISFYEKMQSDKGSIPDRFSAQQFSDYHSELNMSSLELGDSALYFCASSLTAERGGRTDTQYFGPGTRLTVL.

The J gene is TRBJ2-4, the V gene TRBV12-3 or TRBV12-4; 9 bases match TRBD2. V dropped 0 bases and J dropped 7; count of bases not matched to a gene: 1. This CDR3 is built from 14 residues. The CDR3 DNA reads as TGTGCCAGCAGTTTAGCAGGACTAGCGAACATTCAGTACTTC. Translated: CASSLAGLANIQYF.

The chain combines TRBV7-6 with TRBJ2-1; a possible D gene is TRBD2 (6 bases). Looked up from germline, CDR1 is SGHVS and CDR2 is FNYEAQ. This CDR3 is 14 amino acids long. The ends were cut back, 1 base at V and 6 bases at J, with 10 bases in the middle. CDR3 protein: CASSLERVPNEQFF. The CDR3 DNA sequence: TGTGCCAGCAGCTTAGAGCGGGTTCCCAATGAGCAGTTCTTC. Based on the CDR3 plus reference TRBV7-6 and TRBJ2-1, the full variable domain is GAGVSQSPRYKVTKRGQDVALRCDPISGHVSLYWYRQALGQGPEFLTYFNYEAQQDKSGLPNDRFSAERPEGSISTLTIQRTEQRDSAMYRCASSLERVPNEQFFGPGTRLTVL.

Ten or more counts support this clonotype. V is TRBV29-1 and J is TRBJ2-5; 8 nucleotides align to TRBD2. Per germline, CDR1 SQVTM and CDR2 ANQGSEA. The trim removed 6 bases at V and 3 bases at J, leaving 12 bases unmatched. The CDR3 sequence is 15 residues long. The CDR3 reads CSVLLPGLGKETQYF. Written as DNA, the CDR3 is TGCAGCGTCCTACTCCCGGGACTAGGGAAAGAGACCCAGTACTTC. The variable domain in full, with the rest retrieved from reference TRBV29-1 and TRBJ2-5, is SAVISQKPSRDICQRGTSLTIQCQVDSQVTMMFWYRQQPGQSLTLIATANQGSEATYESGFVIDKFPISRPNLTFSTLTVSNMSPEDSSIYLCSVLLPGLGKETQYFGPGTRLLVL.

This clonotype came up many times. The chain combines TRBV12-3 or TRBV12-4 with TRBJ1-5; D is perhaps TRBD1 (5 bases). The CDR3 loop spans 14 amino acids. The V gene lost 5 bases and the J gene lost 4 bases, with 12 bases spanning the gap. The CDR3 DNA reads as TGTGCCAGCAGTCGCGGGGGGGGGAATCAGCCCCAGCATTTT. Amino acid sequence: CASSRGGGNQPQHF.

The rearrangement joins TRBV20-1 to TRBJ2-1; 7 nucleotides line up with TRBD1. Germline-derived CDR1 and CDR2 are DFQATT and SNEGSKA (reference sequence). The CDR3 sequence is 15 residues long. V lost 3 bases, J lost 5 bases, and 10 bases stayed unmatched. The CDR3 loop is CSASGTDVLNNEQFF. The DNA of the CDR3 is TGCAGTGCTAGTGGGACAGATGTTTTAAACAATGAGCAGTTCTTC.

This clonotype has a count of ten or more. The chain employs TRBV24-1 and TRBJ2-1; D is unclear. The germline V gene encodes CDR1 KGHDR and CDR2 SFDVKD. The length of the CDR3 is 13 residues. The ends were cut back, 3 bases at V and 6 bases at J, with 8 bases in the middle. The CDR3 sequence is CATSDGQFNEQFF. The DNA of the CDR3 is TGTGCCACCAGTGATGGCCAGTTCAATGAGCAGTTCTTC.

This clonotype was recorded at least ten times. V usage is TRBV5-1 and J usage is TRBJ2-1, with 8 bases fitting TRBD1. The germline V gene has CDR1 SGHRS and CDR2 YFSETQ. The CDR3 spans 15 residues. J was trimmed by 9 bases and V by 3 bases; bases with no gene match: 11. As DNA, the CDR3 is TGCGCCAGCAGCTCACGACAGGGGAGCTTCGGTGAGCAGTTCTTC. It encodes CASSSRQGSFGEQFF.

This clonotype was counted ten times or more. V usage is TRBV7-3 and J usage is TRBJ2-1, with 9 bases fitting TRBD2. Per germline, CDR1 SGHTA and CDR2 FQGTGA. J was trimmed by 4 bases and V by 2 bases; bases with no gene match: 3. This CDR3 has 15 amino acids. CDR3 sequence: CASSLAGGQYNEQFF. For the CDR3, the DNA is TGTGCCAGCAGCTTAGCGGGGGGGCAATACAATGAGCAGTTCTTC.

This chain links TRBV3-1 with TRBJ2-5, with unresolved D. The CDR3 loop spans 14 amino acids. V was trimmed by 4 bases and J by 3 bases, leaving 12 bases between them. Germline CDR1 LGHDT, CDR2 YNNKEL (reference sequence). This CDR3 is CASSLSAVEETQYF. In DNA, the CDR3 is TGTGCCAGCAGCCTGTCCGCGGTTGAAGAGACCCAGTACTTC.

There are many counts of this clonotype. The chain employs TRBV29-1 and TRBJ2-5; either TRBD1 or TRBD2 may fit D (5 bases each). This CDR3 has 13 amino acids. CDR1 is SQVTM and CDR2 is ANQGSEA in the germline V gene. V gave up 4 bases and J gave up 4 bases, with 13 bases separating them. The CDR3 spells CSVVRGGGETQYF. In DNA form, the CDR3 reads TGCAGCGTTGTTCGGGGTGGGGGAGAGACCCAGTACTTC.